A single TCR beta chain is shown here with its context. Its specificity is unknown. Primers for the PCR totalled 60 Vbeta and 13 Jbeta. The table came from immunoSEQ multiplex PCR; TCRdb's copy has only in-frame clones and leaves some out. The sample lists some 38,000 clones; 53% were seen once. The sample belongs to a study of cytomegalovirus exposure and HLA in healthy donors. Study conclusions and caveats: It was about 180 TCR beta chains that were listed as cytomegalovirus-associated.

The CDR3 has 14 residues. Trimming removed 2 bases from V and 5 bases from J, with 12 bases in between. Germline V lookup: CDR1 SGHDT, CDR2 YYEEEE. The material sequenced was PBMCs. V is TRBV5-6 and J is TRBJ2-3; no clear D. The receptor was isolated from a woman aged 35 to 49 in good health and CMV-seropositive. CDR3 bases: TGTGCCAGCAGCTTTGGTGCAGGTAAAGATACGCAGTATTTT. Its protein is CASSFGAGKDTQYF.